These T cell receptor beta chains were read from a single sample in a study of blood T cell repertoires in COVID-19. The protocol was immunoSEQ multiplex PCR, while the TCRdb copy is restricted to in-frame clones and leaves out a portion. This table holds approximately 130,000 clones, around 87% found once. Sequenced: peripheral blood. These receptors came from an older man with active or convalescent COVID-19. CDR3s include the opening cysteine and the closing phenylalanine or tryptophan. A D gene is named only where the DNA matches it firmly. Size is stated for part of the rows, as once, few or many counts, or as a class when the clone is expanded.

DNA: TGTGCCAGCAGCCAGGGGGCATATCAAGAGCAGTACTTC
CDR3: CASSQGAYQEQYF
J: TRBJ2-7
D: TRBD1
V: TRBV5-6
size: .

DNA: TGTGCCAGTGCCGAGGCTAGCGGGCGAAGCTCCTACGAGCAGTACTTC
CDR3: CASAEASGRSSYEQYF
J: TRBJ2-7
D: TRBD2
V: TRBV19
size: .

DNA: TGCGCCAGCAGCCGCGGGGTGATGGAAATTAATGAAAAACTGTTTTTT
CDR3: CASSRGVMEINEKLFF
J: TRBJ1-4
D: .
V: TRBV5-1
size: .

DNA: TGTGCCAGCAGCCGCGGACAGGGGTTCACTGAAGCTTTCTTT
CDR3: CASSRGQGFTEAFF
J: TRBJ1-1
D: TRBD1
V: TRBV6-5
size: .

DNA: TGTGCCAGCAGCTTGAAGACGGCGACCGCCAGCGCGAACACCGGGGAGCTGTTTTTT
CDR3: CASSLKTATASANTGELFF
J: TRBJ2-2
D: .
V: TRBV7-2
size: .

DNA: TGTGCCAGCAGCCAAGATCATTCGGTGAATCAGCCCCAGCATTTT
CDR3: CASSQDHSVNQPQHF
J: TRBJ1-5
D: .
V: TRBV3-1/TRBV3-2
size: .

DNA: TGTGCCAGCAGCCCCCAGGCCAAACGAGAAAAACTGTTTTTT
CDR3: CASSPQAKREKLFF
J: TRBJ1-4
D: .
V: TRBV3-1/TRBV3-2
size: .

DNA: TGTGCCAGCTCACCCGGGACAGTCGCGGACAATGAGCAGTTCTTC
CDR3: CASSPGTVADNEQFF
J: TRBJ2-1
D: TRBD1
V: TRBV18
size: .

DNA: TGTGCCAGTATCCTGGGACAGGGAAACTATGGCTACACCTTC
CDR3: CASILGQGNYGYTF
J: TRBJ1-2
D: TRBD1
V: TRBV19
size: .

DNA: TGTGCCAGCTCCTCGGGAGCCAGGGACCCTGAAGCTTTCTTT
CDR3: CASSSGARDPEAFF
J: TRBJ1-1
D: .
V: TRBV18
size: .

DNA: TGTGCCAGTAGTAGAAACAGGGGCCACGAGCAGTACTTC
CDR3: CASSRNRGHEQYF
J: TRBJ2-7
D: TRBD1
V: TRBV19
size: .

DNA: TGTGCCAGCAGCTTGGGGACTCCCGGGGAGCTGTTTTTT
CDR3: CASSLGTPGELFF
J: TRBJ2-2
D: .
V: TRBV5-6
size: .

DNA: TGTGCCATCAGTGGCCAGGGGGCGATCATCCAGCCCCAGCATTTT
CDR3: CAISGQGAIIQPQHF
J: TRBJ1-5
D: TRBD1
V: TRBV10-3
size: .

DNA: TGTGCCAGCCAACAGGGGAACACCATATATTTT
CDR3: CASQQGNTIYF
J: TRBJ1-3
D: TRBD1
V: TRBV28
size: .

DNA: TGTGCCAGCAGCGCGGGACTAACCGACCCCGTCTACGAGCAGTACTTC
CDR3: CASSAGLTDPVYEQYF
J: TRBJ2-7
D: .
V: TRBV12-1
size: .

DNA: TGTGCCAGCAGCACGGGACAGGCCGGTTCCGATACGCAGTATTTT
CDR3: CASSTGQAGSDTQYF
J: TRBJ2-3
D: TRBD1
V: TRBV13
size: .

DNA: TGTGCCAGCAGAAGGACTCATGAAAGCTCTGGGGCCAACGTCCTGACTTTC
CDR3: CASRRTHESSGANVLTF
J: TRBJ2-6
D: .
V: TRBV27
size: .

DNA: TGTGCCAGCAGCCCCTCCTCGTCAGCGGGAGCTGAAAATGAGCAGTTCTTC
CDR3: CASSPSSSAGAENEQFF
J: TRBJ2-1
D: TRBD2
V: TRBV4-2
size: .

DNA: TGTGCCATAGGGGGGGCGCGCGGCTCCCACAATGAGCAGTTCTTC
CDR3: CAIGGARGSHNEQFF
J: TRBJ2-1
D: .
V: TRBV7-9
size: .

DNA: TGTGCCAGCAGCCTTAGCGGGAATTCCTACAATGAGCAGTTCTTC
CDR3: CASSLSGNSYNEQFF
J: TRBJ2-1
D: TRBD2
V: TRBV7-6
size: .

DNA: TGTGCCAGTAGTGACACGGGACTACTTTACAATGAGCAGTTCTTC
CDR3: CASSDTGLLYNEQFF
J: TRBJ2-1
D: TRBD2
V: TRBV19
size: few

DNA: TGTGCCAGCAGACTAGCGGGAACCTACGAGCAGTACTTC
CDR3: CASRLAGTYEQYF
J: TRBJ2-7
D: TRBD2
V: TRBV12-3/TRBV12-4
size: .

DNA: TGTGCCAGTAGTCCTAGGGGAAGGGCTGAAGCTTTCTTT
CDR3: CASSPRGRAEAFF
J: TRBJ1-1
D: .
V: TRBV19
size: .

DNA: TGTGCCAGCAGCCGCTTAATGTCCCGTGTATGGCACTCCTACGAGCAGTACTTC
CDR3: CASSRLMSRVWHSYEQYF
J: TRBJ2-7
D: .
V: TRBV11-3
size: few

DNA: TGTGCCAGCAGTGTTGTCCAACAGGGGACCGAGCAGTACTTC
CDR3: CASSVVQQGTEQYF
J: TRBJ2-7
D: TRBD1
V: TRBV2
size: .

DNA: TGTGCCAGCAGCTGGACTAGCGGGAGCGGAGAGACCCAGTACTTC
CDR3: CASSWTSGSGETQYF
J: TRBJ2-5
D: TRBD2
V: TRBV7-2
size: .